This is a list of T cell receptor beta chains from one sample in a study of Ad26.COV2.S vaccination and SARS-CoV-2 variants. The protocol was immunoSEQ multiplex PCR, while the TCRdb copy is restricted to in-frame clones and leaves out a portion. The sample holds about 330,000 clones, about nine tenths seen once. The material was peripheral blood, obtained in a trial of Ad26.COV2.S vaccine versus placebo. Every receptor here comes from a person between 18 and 65 years old who received the Ad26.COV2.S COVID-19 vaccine or a placebo. The CDR3 runs from the conserved cysteine through the conserved F or W. D genes are given only for firm matches. Not every row has a clone size; where given, it reads once, few, many or a size class.

V gene	D gene	clone size	J gene	CDR3 DNA	CDR3 protein
TRBV5-6	TRBD1	.	TRBJ1-6	TGTGCCAGCAGCTACGGACAGGGGAGGATGAGACCCCTCCACTTT	CASSYGQGRMRPLHF
TRBV5-1	.	.	TRBJ2-1	TGCGCCAGCAGCTCTAACAGGGCGGTCTCCTACAATGAGCAGTTCTTC	CASSSNRAVSYNEQFF
TRBV11-2	TRBD1	few	TRBJ1-2	TGTGCCAGCAGCCAGACAGGGAACTATGGCTACACCTTC	CASSQTGNYGYTF
TRBV30	.	few	TRBJ1-1	TGTGCCTGGATCTCCCGATCTAGTACTGAAGCTTTCTTT	CAWISRSSTEAFF
TRBV28	TRBD1	once	TRBJ1-2	TGTGCCAGCAGTTCCCCTATCCACCGACAGGGCTCTGGCTACACCTTC	CASSSPIHRQGSGYTF
TRBV5-8	.	.	TRBJ1-1	TGTGCCAGCAGCTTGTACGGGGGGCCCCCCGACTTT	CASSLYGGPPDF
TRBV10-2	.	.	TRBJ2-7	TGCGCCAGCAGTGAAGACATACTCGAGCAGTACTTC	CASSEDILEQYF
TRBV12-3/TRBV12-4	.	.	TRBJ1-1	TGTGCCAGCACCCAGGGTGTGTCTGAAGCTTTCTTT	CASTQGVSEAFF
TRBV5-6	TRBD2	.	TRBJ2-3	TGTGCCAGCAGCTCTCGACTAGCGGGGGGCCGCAGCACAGATACGCAGTATTTT	CASSSRLAGGRSTDTQYF
TRBV30	.	.	TRBJ2-3	TGTGCCTGGATTCTCCCTAATAGCGGAAGTACGCAGTATTTT	CAWILPNSGSTQYF
TRBV11-3	TRBD1	.	TRBJ1-1	TGTGCCAGCAGCTCGGGACAGGCGAGGAACACTGAAGCTTTCTTT	CASSSGQARNTEAFF
TRBV4-3	.	.	TRBJ2-7	TGCGCCAGCAGCCAAGTCAACCAGGTGGATAAGCAGTACTTC	CASSQVNQVDKQYF
TRBV7-9	.	.	TRBJ2-5	TGTGCCAGCAATCCCTCGATCCGAACTCAAGAGACCCAGTACTTC	CASNPSIRTQETQYF
TRBV19	TRBD1	.	TRBJ2-7	TGTGCCAGTAGTCCCGGACAGGGAGGCTCCTACGAGCAGTACTTC	CASSPGQGGSYEQYF
TRBV9	.	.	TRBJ2-1	TGTGCCAGCAGCGTAGGGGAGCTCGAGAGTGAGCAGTTCTTC	CASSVGELESEQFF
TRBV7-2	TRBD2	.	TRBJ2-7	TGTGCCAGCAGCTACGTAGCGGGGGGCTTGTCTTACGAGCAGTACTTC	CASSYVAGGLSYEQYF
TRBV11-2	.	.	TRBJ1-1	TGTGCCAGCAGCTTAGATCTTGTGAAACAAGAAGCTTTCTTT	CASSLDLVKQEAFF
TRBV28	TRBD1	.	TRBJ1-2	TGTGCCACCGATGACAGGGGGCAAGACTATGGCTACACCTTC	CATDDRGQDYGYTF
TRBV7-9	TRBD1	few	TRBJ2-7	TGTGCCAGCAGCCTATTAGACAGGGGAACCTACGAGCAGTACTTC	CASSLLDRGTYEQYF
TRBV7-9	.	.	TRBJ1-1	TGTGCCAGCAGCCCCCGCGACGGAGTCGAAGCTTTCTTT	CASSPRDGVEAFF
TRBV18	.	.	TRBJ1-1	TGTGCCAGCTCACCGATGGGGCAGACTACTGAAGCTTTCTTT	CASSPMGQTTEAFF
TRBV7-2	.	.	TRBJ2-5	TGTGCCAGCAGCTTCACAGAACAAGAGACCCAGTACTTC	CASSFTEQETQYF
TRBV12-5	.	.	TRBJ2-2	TGTGCTAGTGGTTTGGTGACAGGGAACACCGGGGAGCTGTTTTTT	CASGLVTGNTGELFF
TRBV6-2/TRBV6-3	TRBD1	once	TRBJ1-1	TGTGCCAGCAGTTCGACAGGGTTGAACACTGAAGCTTTCTTT	CASSSTGLNTEAFF
TRBV4-3	.	.	TRBJ1-2	TGCGCCAGCAGCCAAAGTCGTGGGTCCTACTATGGCTACACCTTC	CASSQSRGSYYGYTF
TRBV19	TRBD2	.	TRBJ2-5	TGTGCCAGTAGTATAACCGAAGCGGGGGGCGAGACCCAGTACTTC	CASSITEAGGETQYF
TRBV12-3/TRBV12-4	.	few	TRBJ1-2	TGTGCCAGCAGTGGACAGATGCATGGCTACACCTTC	CASSGQMHGYTF
TRBV3-1/TRBV3-2	TRBD2	.	TRBJ2-7	TGTGCCAGCAGCCGGACTAGCGGGGGCTACGAGCAGTACTTC	CASSRTSGGYEQYF
TRBV11-2	.	once	TRBJ2-3	TGTGCCAGCAGCTTACTCCAGGGGACAGATACGCAGTATTTT	CASSLLQGTDTQYF
TRBV4-3	TRBD2	.	TRBJ2-1	TGCGCCAGCAGCCAAGATATGGCTAGCGGATATATCTACGGTGAGCAGTTCTTC	CASSQDMASGYIYGEQFF
TRBV2	.	.	TRBJ1-5	TGTGCCAGCAGTGACGGGACGCAGCCCCAGCATTTT	CASSDGTQPQHF
TRBV4-1	TRBD2	.	TRBJ2-7	TGCGCCAGCAGCCACCCCGGGAGGTTCTACGAGCAGTACTTC	CASSHPGRFYEQYF
TRBV10-3	.	.	TRBJ1-1	TGTGCCATCAGCCCCGGGGCGTGGACTGAAGCTTTCTTT	CAISPGAWTEAFF
TRBV7-6	.	.	TRBJ1-3	TGTGCCAGCAGCACTAGAGTGGGAAACACCATATATTTT	CASSTRVGNTIYF
TRBV4-2	TRBD2	.	TRBJ2-1	TGTGCCAGCAGCCAGGAAATGCTAGCGGCGGCCTACAATGAGCAGTTCTTC	CASSQEMLAAAYNEQFF
TRBV7-9	.	.	TRBJ1-2	TGTGCCAGCAGCTTAAAGCCGGTCAGGGTGGACGGCTACACCTTC	CASSLKPVRVDGYTF
TRBV7-2	.	.	TRBJ1-2	TGTGCCAGCAGCTTAATGCCAGCCTCTAACTATGGCTACACCTTC	CASSLMPASNYGYTF
TRBV7-9	TRBD1	.	TRBJ1-6	TGTGCCAGCAAGGACAGGGAAAGCTCACCCCTCCACTTT	CASKDRESSPLHF
TRBV29-1	TRBD1	.	TRBJ2-5	TGCAGCGTTGACTTGAGAGGGACAGGCCAAGAGACCCAGTACTTC	CSVDLRGTGQETQYF
TRBV4-1	.	.	TRBJ2-1	TGCGCCAGCAGCCAAGAGGGCAGGAGCTCCTACAATGAGCAGTTCTTC	CASSQEGRSSYNEQFF
TRBV4-3	TRBD1	.	TRBJ2-3	TGCGCCAGCAGCCTCGACAGGGAAGGCACAGATACGCAGTATTTT	CASSLDREGTDTQYF
TRBV7-9	.	.	TRBJ2-3	TGTGCCAGCAGTCAAAAACCCAATACGCAGTATTTT	CASSQKPNTQYF
TRBV24-1	TRBD2	.	TRBJ2-1	TGTGCCACCAGTGATCGAAATAGCGGGAGCACCAATGAGCAGTTCTTC	CATSDRNSGSTNEQFF
TRBV4-1	.	.	TRBJ1-1	TGCGCCAGCAGCCAAGTTTTAGGCCTGAACACTGAAGCTTTCTTT	CASSQVLGLNTEAFF
TRBV5-1	.	.	TRBJ2-3	TGCGCCAGCAGTTTTGCAAGGGATACGCAGTATTTT	CASSFARDTQYF
TRBV7-9	.	few	TRBJ1-2	TGTGCCAGCACCCTAGGGGGGGGCGATGGCTACACCTTC	CASTLGGGDGYTF
TRBV7-2	TRBD2	few	TRBJ2-2	TGTGCCAGCAGCTTTTGGGGGACTAGCGGGAGAACCGGGGAGCTGTTTTTT	CASSFWGTSGRTGELFF
TRBV12-3/TRBV12-4	.	.	TRBJ2-2	TGTGCCAGCAGTTTCAAACACGGGGAGCTGTTTTTT	CASSFKHGELFF
TRBV13	.	.	TRBJ1-2	TGTGCCAGCAGCCGTTTGGGGGAGAGGAACTATGGCTACACCTTC	CASSRLGERNYGYTF
TRBV28	.	.	TRBJ1-4	TGTGCCAGCAATCCCGGCCAGGATGAAAAACTGTTTTTT	CASNPGQDEKLFF